This T cell receptor (beta chain) was observed in a study of blood T cell repertoires in COVID-19. Study context: Samples came from the United States, Italy and Spain, spanning acute and convalescent COVID-19. The cDNA or gDNA used as material had been derived from T cells, B-cell-depleted T cells, or PBMCs.

As originally analysed: Amplification with reference gene primers provided the estimates of nucleated cell counts. TCRdb keeps only in-frame clones here, not all; method: immunoSEQ multiplex PCR. D and trimming come from the DNA, and the V and J calls and clone size come from that table. The sample lists some 250,000 clones, 80% to 90% occurring once. This CDR3 region has 15 residues. The germline CDR1 and CDR2 sequences are SGHNT and YYREEE (reference sequence). The ends lost 4 bases at V and 8 bases at J; junction bases unmatched: 6. Source material: peripheral blood. The sequence derives from a man younger than 40 who had recovered from COVID-19. This rearrangement joins TRBV5-4 to TRBJ2-1; 13 bases map to TRBD2. Here the CDR3 DNA reads TGTGCCAGCAGCCCCACTAGCGGGGGGGCCCATGAGCAGTTCTTC. It encodes CASSPTSGGAHEQFF.